Each of the 20 T cell receptor beta chains below was sequenced from the same sample in a study of blood T cell repertoires in COVID-19. Produced via immunoSEQ multiplex PCR; TCRdb's table is partial and in-frame only. The sample contains some 190,000 clones, 75% to 90% of which appear only once. Input material: peripheral blood. Source of these receptors: a man aged 25 to 40 with acute or convalescent COVID-19.

V is TRBV5-1 and J is TRBJ1-2, with TRBD1 identical over 7 bases. Germline lookup yields CDR1 SGHRS and CDR2 YFSETQ. The CDR3 totals 13 residues. V gave up 4 bases and J gave up 5 bases; unmatched junction bases: 5. The chain's CDR3 is CASSPGQSYGYTF. The CDR3 DNA follows: TGCGCCAGCAGCCCGGGACAGTCGTATGGCTACACCTTC.

The gene calls are TRBV2 and TRBJ1-5; D is uncertain. Trimming removed 7 bases from V and 1 base from J, with 14 bases in between. The V gene's germline CDR1 is SNHLY and CDR2 FYNNEI. This CDR3 is 15 amino acids long. The CDR3 nucleotides are TGTGCCAGCACAAGACGGGAAGGGAGCAATCAGCCCCAGCATTTT. Amino acid sequence: CASTRREGSNQPQHF.

This rearrangement joins TRBV6-5 to TRBJ1-5; the match to TRBD1 covers 7 bases. The germline gives CDR1 MNHEY, CDR2 SVGAGI. The CDR3 sequence is 15 residues long. V shed 6 bases, J shed 3 bases, and the junction held 8 bases outside the gene matches. The CDR3 reads CASSRSTGNNQPQHF. CDR3 nucleotide sequence: TGTGCCAGCAGCCGGTCGACAGGGAACAATCAGCCCCAGCATTTT.

The rearrangement links TRBV19 to TRBJ2-2; maybe TRBD2 (7 bases). Between the trimmed V and J ends, which lost 10 bases and 9 bases, there was a span of 21 bases. CDR1 and CDR2 (germline): LNHDA, SQIVND (reference sequence). The CDR3 has 14 amino acids. The CDR3 coding sequence is TGTGCCACCTCGGTAACGGGGGGCGACCGGGAGCTGTTTTTT. It translates to CATSVTGGDRELFF.

This clone was recorded once. The chain carries TRBV18 and TRBJ1-3, with D tentatively TRBD1 (5 bases). V was cut by 6 bases and J by 0 bases, with 15 bases left in between. The CDR3 is 16 amino acids. The V gene's germline CDR1 is KGHSH and CDR2 LQKENI. CDR3 amino acids: CASSGLLTASGNTIYF. DNA of the CDR3: TGTGCCAGCTCGGGGTTGTTGACAGCCTCTGGAAACACCATATATTTT.

The chain carries TRBV7-2 and TRBJ2-3; the D gene is possibly TRBD2 (6 bases). The length of the CDR3 is 15 residues. V lost 4 bases and J 2 bases, leaving 13 bases between the germline ends. The V gene's germline CDR1 is SGHTA and CDR2 FQGNSA. CDR3 DNA: TGTGCCAGCAGCTCCCAGGAGGGGCACACAGATACGCAGTATTTT. This codes for CASSSQEGHTDTQYF. The full variable domain, with the rest looked up from reference TRBV7-2 and TRBJ2-3, is GAGVSQSPSNKVTEKGKDVELRCDPISGHTALYWYRQSLGQGLEFLIYFQGNSAPDKSGLPSDRFSAERTGGSVSTLTIQRTQQEDSAVYLCASSSQEGHTDTQYFGPGTRLTVL.

This clone was observed a single time. CDR3 sequence reads: CASSLGSRQFF. CDR3 bases: TGTGCCAGCAGTTTAGGGTCGAGGCAGTTCTTC. V and J are TRBV12-3 or TRBV12-4 and TRBJ2-1; no clear D. V was pared by 1 base and J by 12 bases, with 7 bases between. CDR3 length: 11 amino acids.

This chain links TRBV7-6 with TRBJ1-2; a weak D match, TRBD1 (6 bases). With 2 bases removed from V and 8 bases from J, the gap between germline ends came to 15 bases. Germline V lookup: CDR1 SGHVS, CDR2 FNYEAQ. The CDR3 loop spans 14 amino acids. In DNA, the CDR3 is TGTGCCAGCAGCTTACAGGGCAGCCAGGGGGGCTACACCTTC. This codes for CASSLQGSQGGYTF.

J is TRBJ1-5 and V is TRBV24-1; 7 bases align to TRBD1. Germline V lookup: CDR1 KGHDR, CDR2 SFDVKD. With 8 bases clipped from V and 2 bases from J, the junction kept 2 bases outside the gene matches. The CDR3 totals 13 residues. Here the CDR3 DNA reads TGTGCCACCAACCAGGGGGGCAATCAGCCCCAGCATTTT. This sequence encodes CATNQGGNQPQHF.

This chain uses TRBV30 with TRBJ1-1; 7 bases match TRBD1. Losses at the gene ends were 0 bases for V and 8 bases for J; bases not matched to a gene: 6. Germline V gene lookup returns CDR1 GTSNPN and CDR2 SVGIG (reference sequence). CDR3 length: 13 amino acids. The CDR3: CAWSVGQGVEAFF. Here the CDR3 DNA reads TGTGCCTGGAGTGTAGGGCAGGGGGTGGAAGCTTTCTTT.

The chain combines TRBV28 with TRBJ1-5; no clear D gene. Germline CDR1 is MDHEN and CDR2 is SYDVKM. The CDR3 length is 12 residues. CDR3 in DNA: TGTGGTTCCAGTATTAGCAATCAGCCCCAGCATTTT. Translated: CGSSISNQPQHF.

The CDR3 DNA reads TGTGCCAGCAGTGACGGGGGGGCCTGGGAGACCCAGTACTTC. This translates into CASSDGGAWETQYF. The V and J genes are TRBV6-1 and TRBJ2-5, with 8 positions matching TRBD2. After removal of 3 bases from V and 5 bases from J, the junction contained 5 bases not matched to a gene. Germline V gives CDR1 MNHNS, CDR2 SASEGT. The CDR3 loop spans 14 amino acids.

This chain joins TRBV6-5 and TRBJ1-3, with TRBD1 as a possible D gene (5 bases). Deletions cut 4 bases from V and 16 bases from J, with 17 bases between. Germline CDR1 MNHEY, CDR2 SVGAGI. The CDR3 covers 12 residues. Written as DNA, the CDR3 is TGTGCCAGCAGTTCAGGGCCGCAGGGATGGTATTTT. Translated, it gives CASSSGPQGWYF.

This clone showed up just once. The chain links TRBV9 to TRBJ1-1, with no clear D. The CDR3 has 13 residues. Germline V gene lookup returns CDR1 SGDLS and CDR2 YYNGEE. V was trimmed by 2 bases and J by 0 bases, leaving 5 bases between them. CDR3 residues: CASSVSLNTEAFF. In nucleotides, the CDR3 is TGTGCCAGCAGCGTTTCCTTGAACACTGAAGCTTTCTTT.

This chain joins TRBV11-3 and TRBJ2-3; no clear D gene. V was cut by 1 base and J by 6 bases, with 11 bases left in between. This CDR3 comprises 14 residues. Germline CDR1 is SGHNT and CDR2 is YENEEA. CDR3 amino acids: CASSLGSRWDTQYF. CDR3 DNA sequence: TGTGCCAGCAGCTTAGGATCGCGGTGGGATACGCAGTATTTT.

The chain couples TRBV6-4 to TRBJ1-2; 8 bases fit TRBD1. Germline V gives CDR1 MRHNA, CDR2 SNTAGT. The J segment lost 6 bases and the V segment lost 0 bases, leaving 6 bases of the junction unmatched. The CDR3 sequence is 15 residues long. The CDR3 sequence: CASSDSRTGRNGYTF. CDR3 nucleotides: TGTGCCAGCAGTGACTCTAGGACAGGGAGGAATGGCTACACCTTC.

The CDR3 bases are TGTGCCAGCAAAGGGACTAGCGGTCCCAATGAGCAGTTCTTC. Its translation: CASKGTSGPNEQFF. The chain employs TRBV6-5 and TRBJ2-1, with TRBD2 matching over 11 bases. This CDR3 has 14 amino acids. Per the germline V gene, CDR1 is MNHEY and CDR2 is SVGAGI. With 7 bases clipped from V and 6 bases from J, the junction kept 5 bases outside the gene matches.

CDR3 DNA: TGTGCCAGTAGTATAGATCTGGGAGGGCGAGGCGAGCAGTACTTC. It codes for CASSIDLGGRGEQYF. The gene calls are TRBV19 and TRBJ2-7; 7 bases align to TRBD2. The CDR3 contains 15 residues. In germline, CDR1 is LNHDA, CDR2 SQIVND (reference sequence). With 0 bases clipped from V and 6 bases from J, the junction kept 8 bases outside the gene matches.

The V and J genes are TRBV6-5 and TRBJ2-3; weak D call: TRBD2 (6 bases). Per germline, CDR1 MNHEY and CDR2 SVGAGI. With 2 bases removed from V and 8 bases from J, the gap between germline ends came to 17 bases. CDR3 length: 15 residues. The CDR3 is CASSYEAGTTGTQYF. CDR3 nucleotides: TGTGCCAGCAGTTACGAGGCGGGGACCACCGGTACGCAGTATTTT.

The chain couples TRBV20-1 to TRBJ1-3; 8 nucleotides align to TRBD1. This CDR3 has 14 amino acids. CDR1 DFQATT and CDR2 SNEGSKA come from the germline V gene (reference sequence). V lost 3 bases, J lost 4 bases, and 5 bases stayed unmatched. The CDR3 DNA is TGCAGTGCTAGTCGACAGGGGAAAGGAAACACCATATATTTT. Translating gives CSASRQGKGNTIYF.